The next 27 T cell receptor beta chains were all read from a single sample in a study of control samples from healthy donors and cancer patients. Here immunoSEQ multiplex PCR was the method, and the copy in TCRdb shows in-frame clones only, minus some. The table shows 170,000 or so clones, with 91% occurring only once. Sequencing was performed on blood. These receptors came from a woman aged 40 to 50 in good health.

The chain couples TRBV9 to TRBJ2-5; 11 bases are shared with TRBD1. The V segment lost 0 bases and the J segment 8 bases; nucleotides outside the gene matches: 3. The CDR3 is 14 amino acids. Germline V gives CDR1 SGDLS, CDR2 YYNGEE. The CDR3 DNA reads as TGTGCCAGCAGCGTAGGGACAGGGGGCGACACCCAGTACTTC. Its protein is CASSVGTGGDTQYF.

V usage is TRBV12-1 and J usage is TRBJ1-5; the table calls TRBD1, which could not be checked here. TRBV12-1 is assigned pseudogene status. The CDR3 is 16 residues long. The CDR3 DNA reads as TGTGCCAGCAGCGCCTTGGACAGGGGAAGCAATCAGCCCCAGCATTTT. This gives the protein CASSALDRGSNQPQHF.

The chain combines TRBV19 with TRBJ1-2; TRBD1 might be the D (5 bases). V dropped 3 bases and J dropped 3 bases, with 8 bases sitting between them. Germline assignment: CDR1 LNHDA and CDR2 SQIVND (reference sequence). The CDR3 spans 13 residues. CDR3 coding DNA: TGTGCCAGTAGTATTAGAGGGGACTATGGCTACACCTTC. Translated, it gives CASSIRGDYGYTF.

The chain is built from TRBV24-1 and TRBJ2-1; 13 bases fit TRBD2. J lost 7 bases, V lost 7 bases, and 9 bases had no gene match. There are 16 residues in the CDR3. Per the germline V gene, CDR1 is KGHDR and CDR2 is SFDVKD. The CDR3 here is CATSGLTSGGLNEQFF. CDR3 in DNA: TGTGCCACCAGCGGGTTGACTAGCGGGGGGCTAAATGAGCAGTTCTTC.

CDR3 coding DNA: TGTGCCAGCACCGAGAGATTAACCGGGGAGCTGTTTTTT. This translates into CASTERLTGELFF. The V call is TRBV5-8, the J call TRBJ2-2; no clear D gene. This CDR3 region has 13 residues. Germline V gene data show CDR1 as SGHTS and CDR2 as YDEGEE. V dropped 6 bases and J dropped 5 bases, with 11 bases sitting between them.

This chain connects TRBV10-3 to TRBJ1-6; a possible D gene is TRBD1 (5 bases). Per germline, CDR1 ENHRY and CDR2 SYGVKD. Trimming took off 2 bases at V and 4 bases at J, with 18 bases between the two ends. The CDR3 extends over 18 amino acids. This CDR3 is CAISERASPEGYNSPLHF. The CDR3 region has the DNA TGTGCCATCAGTGAGCGGGCATCCCCAGAGGGGTATAATTCACCCCTCCACTTT.

This chain uses TRBV7-2 with TRBJ1-2; weak D call: TRBD1 (6 bases). Germline V gene data show CDR1 as SGHTA and CDR2 as FQGNSA. The CDR3 loop spans 14 amino acids. Trimming shortened V by 7 bases and J by 7 bases, and 19 bases separated the two germline ends. The CDR3 is CASNDPQGLVGYTF. For the CDR3, the DNA is TGTGCCAGCAACGATCCCCAGGGGTTGGTTGGCTACACCTTC.

The chain carries TRBV2 and TRBJ1-1; 7 nucleotides agree with TRBD1. The CDR3 has 13 residues. Germline V lookup: CDR1 SNHLY, CDR2 FYNNEI. The V gene end was trimmed by 9 bases and the J gene end by 0 bases; junction bases not matched to a gene: 4. The CDR3 is CASGTEMNTEAFF. DNA for the CDR3: TGTGCCAGTGGGACAGAAATGAACACTGAAGCTTTCTTT.

As DNA, the CDR3 is TGTGCCAGCAGCCAAGACGGCGGCCTAGCTGAGACCCAGTACTTC. This sequence encodes CASSQDGGLAETQYF. V is TRBV3-1 (or the pseudogene TRBV3-2) and J is TRBJ2-5, with D perhaps TRBD2 (5 bases). Trimming pared 0 bases from V and 5 bases from J, leaving 13 bases between. The length of the CDR3 is 15 residues. The V gene's germline CDR1 is LGHDT and CDR2 YNNKEL (reference sequence).

This clone appeared once. This sequence joins TRBV19 and TRBJ1-1, with D tentatively TRBD1 (6 bases). The V and J ends lost 3 bases and 3 bases respectively, with 11 bases between them. This CDR3 region has 14 residues. Germline V lookup: CDR1 LNHDA, CDR2 SQIVND (reference sequence). For the CDR3, the DNA is TGTGCCAGTAGTATTACGGGGGCGGACACTGAAGCTTTCTTT. Translation gives CASSITGADTEAFF.

The DNA for the CDR3 is TGCGCCAGCAGTGAGGGACCCCAAAGCAATCAGCCCCAGCATTTT. Its protein product is CASSEGPQSNQPQHF. This chain connects TRBV5-1 to TRBJ1-5; TRBD1 is a possible D gene (5 bases). Looked up from germline, CDR1 is SGHRS and CDR2 is YFSETQ. V dropped 5 bases and J dropped 1 base, with 13 bases sitting between them. This CDR3 has 15 residues.

The chain employs TRBV4-1 and TRBJ2-1; D may be TRBD2 (5 bases). V was cut by 2 bases and J by 8 bases, with 13 bases left in between. The CDR3 has 14 residues. CDR1 is MGHRA and CDR2 is YSYEKL in the germline V gene. The chain's CDR3 is CASSQPGVRHEQFF. The CDR3 coding sequence is TGCGCCAGCAGCCAACCCGGGGTTAGGCATGAGCAGTTCTTC.

CDR3 bases: TGTGCCAGCAGTTTCTCCCGGGGACTAGCGGGGGAAACGCAGTATTTT. It specifies CASSFSRGLAGETQYF. The chain is built from TRBV28 and TRBJ2-3; TRBD2 matches 14 bases. This CDR3 region has 16 residues. CDR1 and CDR2 (germline): MDHEN, SYDVKM. V trimming: 3 bases; J trimming: 9 bases; junction bases outside the gene matches: 8.

The chain is built from TRBV10-3 and TRBJ1-1; possible D gene TRBD1, 5 bases. CDR3 length equals 15 residues. The germline CDR1 and CDR2 sequences are ENHRY and SYGVKD. Trimming shortened V by 3 bases and J by 4 bases, and 15 bases separated the two germline ends. The CDR3 sequence is CAISDPVRAGTEAFF. The CDR3 bases are TGTGCCATCAGTGACCCGGTCAGGGCGGGCACTGAAGCTTTCTTT.

The gene calls are TRBV12-5 and TRBJ1-1; no clear D. V was cut by 1 base and J by 4 bases, with 1 base left in between. The CDR3 totals 11 residues. The germline V gene has CDR1 LGHNT and CDR2 FRNRAP. CDR3 loop: CASGLGTEAFF. CDR3 DNA sequence: TGTGCTAGTGGTTTGGGCACTGAAGCTTTCTTT.

This chain uses TRBV2 with TRBJ2-6; 9 positions match TRBD1. J gave up 12 bases and V 5 bases, and 2 bases lay outside the gene matches. This CDR3 is built from 12 residues. Germline V gene lookup returns CDR1 SNHLY and CDR2 FYNNEI. This CDR3 reads CASSRQGGVLTF. Written as DNA, the CDR3 is TGTGCCAGCAGTAGACAGGGGGGCGTCCTGACTTTC.

The chain is built from TRBV28 and TRBJ1-6; D unclear. V was shortened by 7 bases and J by 0 bases, with 4 bases between the two germline ends. The CDR3 has 13 amino acids. The germline V gene has CDR1 MDHEN and CDR2 SYDVKM. CDR3 DNA sequence: TGTGCCAGCACAAACTCCTATAATTCACCCCTCCACTTT. Translated: CASTNSYNSPLHF.

J is TRBJ1-5 and V is TRBV28; D gene uncertain. The germline V gene encodes CDR1 MDHEN and CDR2 SYDVKM. With 8 bases removed from V and 4 bases from J, the gap between germline ends came to 9 bases. This CDR3 is built from 12 residues. CDR3 region: CASQFGNQPQHF. The CDR3 region has the DNA TGTGCCAGCCAATTTGGAAATCAGCCCCAGCATTTT.

The chain recombines TRBV5-4 with TRBJ2-1, with a tentative D call TRBD2 (5 bases). This CDR3 has 14 amino acids. Per germline, CDR1 SGHNT and CDR2 YYREEE (reference sequence). V was cut by 5 bases and J by 0 bases, with 9 bases left in between. The CDR3 DNA sequence: TGTGCCAGCAGTCCGGGGAGCTCCTACAATGAGCAGTTCTTC. Amino acid sequence: CASSPGSSYNEQFF.

The CDR3 region is CASSIGGAINQPQHF. DNA for the CDR3: TGTGCCAGTAGTATAGGAGGGGCAATAAATCAGCCCCAGCATTTT. The chain links TRBV19 to TRBJ1-5; a possible D gene is TRBD1 (5 bases). Per germline, CDR1 LNHDA and CDR2 SQIVND (reference sequence). With 1 base removed from V and 4 bases from J, the gap between germline ends came to 11 bases. The CDR3 runs 15 residues.

The chain links TRBV7-2 to TRBJ1-1; D is ambiguous. Germline V lookup: CDR1 SGHTA, CDR2 FQGNSA. Trimming took off 3 bases at V and 1 base at J, with 12 bases between the two ends. The CDR3 is 15 amino acids. CDR3 coding DNA: TGTGCCAGCAGCTTGTACCGGGCCTCGAACACTGAAGCTTTCTTT. Encoded protein: CASSLYRASNTEAFF.

This clone is a singleton in its sample. The chain joins TRBV10-3 to TRBJ2-1; no firm D call. V lost 7 bases, J lost 9 bases, and 19 bases lay in between. Germline assignment: CDR1 ENHRY and CDR2 SYGVKD. The CDR3 sequence is 14 residues long. Written as DNA, the CDR3 is TGTGCCATCACGGCGGCCCTCCCGGTCATTGAGCAGTTCTTC. This translates into CAITAALPVIEQFF.

The chain recombines TRBV6-5 with TRBJ1-4, with 8 bases fitting TRBD1. The V gene end was trimmed by 11 bases and the J gene end by 8 bases; junction bases not matched to a gene: 16. This CDR3 has 15 residues. Germline loops: CDR1 MNHEY, CDR2 SVGAGI. The CDR3 DNA sequence: TGTGCCCCCCCGGTTCCGGACAGGGTCGGAGAAAAACTGTTTTTT. Protein product: CAPPVPDRVGEKLFF.

This chain links TRBV5-1 with TRBJ2-1; 7 positions match TRBD2. The junction had 18 bases not matched to a gene; V was cut back by 0 bases and J by 12 bases. The CDR3 contains 17 residues. The germline gives CDR1 SGHRS, CDR2 YFSETQ. DNA for the CDR3: TGCGCCAGCAGCTTGGGGGGCAAGCGGGGCGTGGCAGAGGGGCAGTTCTTC. This translates into CASSLGGKRGVAEGQFF.

The V gene is TRBV6-5, the J gene TRBJ1-4; perhaps TRBD1 as D (5 bases). CDR1 and CDR2 (germline): MNHEY, SVGAGI. CDR3 length: 15 amino acids. V was clipped by 2 bases and J by 0 bases, with 7 bases between them. CDR3 coding DNA: TGTGCCAGCAGTTACGTGGGGGCAACTAATGAAAAACTGTTTTTT. Residues: CASSYVGATNEKLFF.

This chain links TRBV18 with TRBJ2-3, with TRBD2 matching over 7 bases. The V gene's germline CDR1 is KGHSH and CDR2 LQKENI. The CDR3 loop spans 15 amino acids. Trimming at V came to 3 bases and at J to 4 bases, leaving 7 bases not matched to a gene. The CDR3 bases are TGTGCCAGCTCACCCTGGACTAGTATAGCAGATACGCAGTATTTT. It codes for CASSPWTSIADTQYF.

The chain employs TRBV5-1 and TRBJ1-2; the match to TRBD1 covers 7 bases. Germline CDR1 reads SGHRS; CDR2 reads YFSETQ. This CDR3 contains 16 residues. The junction had 18 bases not matched to a gene; V was cut back by 1 base and J by 12 bases. The CDR3 loop is CASSLMGPGTANSHTF. CDR3 coding DNA: TGCGCCAGCAGCTTGATGGGGCCCGGGACAGCAAATTCCCACACCTTC.